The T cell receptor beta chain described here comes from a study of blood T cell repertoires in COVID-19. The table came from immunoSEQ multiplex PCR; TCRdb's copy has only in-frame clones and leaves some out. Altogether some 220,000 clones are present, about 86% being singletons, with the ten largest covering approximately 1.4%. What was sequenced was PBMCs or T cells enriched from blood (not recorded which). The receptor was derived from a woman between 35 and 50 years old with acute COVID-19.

In nucleotides, the CDR3 is TGTGCCAGCACCCAACAGGGAGACACTGAAGCTTTCTTT. Translating it yields CASTQQGDTEAFF. The genes are TRBV13 and TRBJ1-1, with a weak D call TRBD1 (6 bases). CDR1 is PRHDT, CDR2 FYEKMQ, per germline (reference sequence). Trimming pared 7 bases from V and 3 bases from J, leaving 12 bases between. CDR3 size: 13 residues. The whole variable domain, remainder taken from reference TRBV13 and TRBJ1-1, is AAGVIQSPRHLIKEKRETATLKCYPIPRHDTVYWYQQGPGQDPQFLISFYEKMQSDKGSIPDRFSAQQFSDYHSELNMSSLELGDSALYFCASTQQGDTEAFFGQGTRLTVV.